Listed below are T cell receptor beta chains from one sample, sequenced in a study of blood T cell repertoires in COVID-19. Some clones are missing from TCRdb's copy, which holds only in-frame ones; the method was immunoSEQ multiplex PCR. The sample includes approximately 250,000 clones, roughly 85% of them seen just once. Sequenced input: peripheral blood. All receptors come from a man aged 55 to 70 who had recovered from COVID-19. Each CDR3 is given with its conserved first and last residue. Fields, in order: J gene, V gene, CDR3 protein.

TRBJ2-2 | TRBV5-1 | CASSKTGQGGTGELFF
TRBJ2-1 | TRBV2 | CASRTGFNEQFF
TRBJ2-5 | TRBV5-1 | CASSPGQPQETQYF
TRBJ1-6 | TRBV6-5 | CASRGDRNYNSPLHF
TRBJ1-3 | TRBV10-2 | CASRETGGSRSSGNTIYF
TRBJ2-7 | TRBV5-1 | CASSLTSGTYEQYF
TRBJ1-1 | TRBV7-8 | CASSLRDRGLTEAFF
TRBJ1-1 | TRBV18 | CASSATTGGREAFF
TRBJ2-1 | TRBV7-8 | CASSGSRGQGREQFF
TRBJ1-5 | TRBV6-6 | CASRDRERQPQHF
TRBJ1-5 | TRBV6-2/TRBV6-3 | CASSYVPYSEGSRNQPQHF
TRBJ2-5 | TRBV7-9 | CASSRGETQYF
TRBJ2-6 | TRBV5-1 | CASSFGGSGANVLTF
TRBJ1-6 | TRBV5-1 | CASSPRGAGGANNSPLHF
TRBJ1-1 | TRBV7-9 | CASSLSGWNTEAFF
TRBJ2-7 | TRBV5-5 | CASSLVVVSSYEQYF
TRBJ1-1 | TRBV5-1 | CASSPGVTGVDEAFF
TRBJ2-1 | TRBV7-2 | CASSIMWGDEQFF
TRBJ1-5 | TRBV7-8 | CASSAEQNYQPQHF
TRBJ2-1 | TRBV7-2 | CASSINYNEQFF
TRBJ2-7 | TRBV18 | CASSPGQGGEQYF
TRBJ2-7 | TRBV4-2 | CASSQKREVSSYEQYF
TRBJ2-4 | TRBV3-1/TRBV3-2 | CASSRGENIQYF
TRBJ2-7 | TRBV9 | CASSVGLAHSYEQYF
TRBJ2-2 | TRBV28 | CASSFSAFGTDTGELFF
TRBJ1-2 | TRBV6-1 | CASSAITGIANYGYTF
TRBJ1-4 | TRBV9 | CASSVATGKTEKLFF
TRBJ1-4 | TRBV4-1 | CASSQVLGAKREKLFF
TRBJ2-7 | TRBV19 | CASRSQGHYEQYF
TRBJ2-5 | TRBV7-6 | CASSRGFQETQYF
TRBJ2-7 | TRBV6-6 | CATKEGAVYEQYF
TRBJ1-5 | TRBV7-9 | CASSGQGNQPQHF
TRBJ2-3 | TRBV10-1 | CASSESTGGTDTQYF
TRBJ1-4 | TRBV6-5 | CASSDRTEHNEKLFF
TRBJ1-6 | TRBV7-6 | CASSFGGVGSPLHF
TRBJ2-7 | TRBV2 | CARGARPNYEQYF
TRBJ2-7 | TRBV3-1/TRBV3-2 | CASSQVTSGGAGSSYEQYF
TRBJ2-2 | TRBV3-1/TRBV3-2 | CASSRTSHTGELFF
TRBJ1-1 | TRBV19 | CASSMGTGGFVAFF
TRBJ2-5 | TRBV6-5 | CASSLTSRQETQYF
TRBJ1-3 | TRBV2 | CASSGGRGSGNTIYF
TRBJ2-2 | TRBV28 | CASSSGQGAYGELFF
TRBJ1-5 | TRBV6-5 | CASDPTRGGNQPQHF
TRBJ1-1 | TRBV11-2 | CASSLSGTRDTEAFF
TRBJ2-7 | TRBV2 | CASRSGGASAYEQYF
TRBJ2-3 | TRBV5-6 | CASSLVGRTDTQYF
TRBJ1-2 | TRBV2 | CASRDRAPRSYGYTF
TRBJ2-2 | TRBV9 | CASSVTPTANTGELFF